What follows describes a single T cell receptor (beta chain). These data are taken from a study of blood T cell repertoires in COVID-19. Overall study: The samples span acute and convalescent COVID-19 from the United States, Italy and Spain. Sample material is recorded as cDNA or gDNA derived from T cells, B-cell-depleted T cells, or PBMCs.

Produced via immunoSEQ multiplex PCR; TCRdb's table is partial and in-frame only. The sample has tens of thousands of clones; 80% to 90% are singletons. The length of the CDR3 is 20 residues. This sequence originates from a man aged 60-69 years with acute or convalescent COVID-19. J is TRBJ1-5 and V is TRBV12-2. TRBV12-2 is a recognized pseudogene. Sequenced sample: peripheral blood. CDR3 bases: TGTGCAAGTCGCTTAGCTAGCCTCTTTGGACTTCTCGATAGCAATCAGCCCCAGCATTTT. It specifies CASRLASLFGLLDSNQPQHF.